The 21 T cell receptor beta chains reported below all come from one sample, sequenced in a study of identical twins. TCRdb used MiXCR to reprocess the 5' RACE reads, holding one entry per CDR3 protein. The data contain fewer than 450,000 distinct CDR3 sequences, roughly 9% of them singletons. Sequencing used naive T cells sorted from blood. All receptors come from a woman aged 45-59 years in good health.

The rearrangement links TRBV4-1 to TRBJ2-7; 7 nucleotides align to TRBD2. The CDR3 runs to 16 residues. With 0 bases clipped from V and 7 bases from J, the junction kept 12 bases outside the gene matches. The germline CDR1 and CDR2 sequences are MGHRA and YSYEKL. The CDR3 nucleotides read TGCGCCAGCAGCCAAGATCGGTGGGAGGGCCGGGAAGAGCAGTACTTC. Amino acids: CASSQDRWEGREEQYF.

This clonotype has just a few counts. Here the CDR3 DNA reads TGCAGTGCTATCCGGACAGGCGGGGAGACCCAGTACTTC. Its translation is CSAIRTGGETQYF. The V call is TRBV20-1, the J call TRBJ2-5; 7 bases match TRBD1. Trimming at V came to 4 bases and at J to 5 bases, leaving 7 bases not matched to a gene. The CDR3 consists of 13 residues. CDR1 is DFQATT and CDR2 is SNEGSKA in the germline V gene (reference sequence).

This clonotype has just a few counts. This CDR3 reads CASSFFALAGEQFF. The CDR3 nucleotides read TGCGCCAGCAGCTTTTTCGCTCTAGCGGGAGAGCAGTTCTTC. The rearrangement uses TRBV5-1 and TRBJ2-1, with 9 nucleotides matching TRBD2. The V gene's germline CDR1 is SGHRS and CDR2 YFSETQ. The V and J ends lost 2 bases and 10 bases, in that order; junction bases with no gene match: 7. CDR3 length: 14 residues.

This chain connects TRBV28 to TRBJ2-3; possibly TRBD2 for D (6 bases). The CDR3 covers 12 residues. Germline V gives CDR1 MDHEN, CDR2 SYDVKM. The V gene lost 10 bases and the J gene lost 2 bases, with 10 bases spanning the gap. The CDR3 bases are TGTGCCACTGGACTATTCACAGATACGCAGTATTTT. Protein product: CATGLFTDTQYF.

This clonotype was recorded a few times. This chain uses TRBV10-3 with TRBJ2-7, with D uncertain. Trimming cost V 6 bases and J 2 bases, with 8 bases left between them. In germline, CDR1 is ENHRY, CDR2 SYGVKD. The length of the CDR3 is 12 residues. The CDR3 coding sequence is TGTGCCATCAGGTCGGAGACCTACGAGCAGTACTTC. As protein: CAIRSETYEQYF.

This clonotype was seen many times. The chain employs TRBV9 and TRBJ2-3; D not resolved. With 0 bases removed from V and 1 base from J, the gap between germline ends came to 6 bases. CDR3 length: 14 residues. Germline CDR1 is SGDLS and CDR2 is YYNGEE. The CDR3 spells CASSVALGTDTQYF. CDR3 coding DNA: TGTGCCAGCAGCGTAGCTCTCGGCACAGATACGCAGTATTTT.

The CDR3 nucleotides are TGTGCCAGTAGTATAGTTGGGACAGGGCACAATGAGCAGTTCTTC. It codes for CASSIVGTGHNEQFF. The J gene is TRBJ2-1, the V gene TRBV19, with 9 bases identical to TRBD1. Germline CDR1 LNHDA, CDR2 SQIVND (reference sequence). J gave up 5 bases and V 1 base, and 3 bases lay outside the gene matches. There are 15 residues in the CDR3.

The chain uses TRBV5-6 and TRBJ1-2, with 7 bases identical to TRBD1. The germline gives CDR1 SGHDT, CDR2 YYEEEE. The CDR3 totals 16 residues. With V trimmed by 1 base and J by 7 bases, 13 bases remained unmatched. This chain's CDR3 is CASSLPDTGTVSGYTF. CDR3 in DNA: TGTGCCAGCAGCTTGCCTGATACCGGGACAGTGAGTGGCTACACCTTC.

This sequence joins TRBV11-2 and TRBJ2-3, with 10 nucleotides matching TRBD2. The germline V gene has CDR1 SGHAT and CDR2 FQNNGV. V was clipped by 4 bases and J by 5 bases; unmatched bases: 9. This CDR3 is 16 amino acids long. The CDR3 here is CASSSTLAGSVDTQYF. CDR3 DNA: TGTGCCAGCAGCTCAACACTAGCGGGAAGTGTAGATACGCAGTATTTT.

The chain combines TRBV2 with TRBJ1-2; 8 nucleotides agree with TRBD1. The CDR3 is 17 residues long. After removal of 6 bases from V and 5 bases from J, the junction contained 17 bases not matched to a gene. CDR1 is SNHLY, CDR2 FYNNEI, per germline. The CDR3 sequence is CASSGRRGLTGGYGYTF. The CDR3 DNA is TGTGCCAGCAGCGGAAGGAGGGGCCTAACAGGGGGTTATGGCTACACCTTC.

This clonotype has at least ten counts. This rearrangement joins TRBV5-1 to TRBJ2-1; D remains ambiguous. The germline CDR1 and CDR2 sequences are SGHRS and YFSETQ. V lost 4 bases, J lost 5 bases, and 10 bases lay in between. The CDR3 is 13 residues long. CDR3 sequence (DNA): TGCGCCAGCAGCGTCGGACCGAACAATGAGCAGTTCTTC. This encodes CASSVGPNNEQFF.

In its sample, this clonotype was seen many times. The rearrangement uses TRBV5-6 and TRBJ2-7; D possibly corresponds to TRBD2 (6 bases). V gave up 1 base and J gave up 6 bases, with 8 bases separating them. The CDR3 is made up of 12 amino acids. Looked up from germline, CDR1 is SGHDT and CDR2 is YYEEEE. The CDR3 region is CASSLRRGEQYV. Here the CDR3 DNA reads TGTGCCAGCAGCTTGCGGAGGGGCGAGCAGTACGTC.

In its sample, this clonotype was seen many times. A junction end diverges from the germline sequence, so it may reflect a read error. V and J are TRBV12-3 or TRBV12-4 and TRBJ1-1; 8 bases match TRBD1. CDR3 size: 13 residues. The DNA for the CDR3 is TGCGCCAGCAGGGGGACAGGGAACACTGAAGCTTTCTTT. As protein: CASRGTGNTEAFF.

This chain joins TRBV2 and TRBJ2-7; perhaps D is TRBD1 or TRBD2 (5 bases each). This CDR3 region has 13 residues. Germline values: CDR1 SNHLY, CDR2 FYNNEI. The V end lost 7 bases, the J end lost 6 bases, and 16 bases lay between the germline ends. This CDR3 is CASKWDGRSEQYF. The CDR3 nucleotides read TGTGCCAGCAAGTGGGACGGACGTTCCGAGCAGTACTTC. Based on the CDR3 plus reference TRBV2 and TRBJ2-7, the full variable domain is EPEVTQTPSHQVTQMGQEVILRCVPISNHLYFYWYRQILGQKVEFLVSFYNNEISEKSEIFDDQFSVERPDGSNFTLKIRSTKLEDSAMYFCASKWDGRSEQYFGPGTRLTVT.

This clonotype has more than one count but fewer than ten. The chain uses TRBV12-3 or TRBV12-4 and TRBJ2-4, with no clear D. The CDR3 has 12 amino acids. Between the trimmed V and J ends, which lost 5 bases and 9 bases, there was a span of 11 bases. CDR3 bases: TGTGCCAGCAGTGGGCCCCTGGTCATTCAGTACTTC. This translates into CASSGPLVIQYF.

The chain has TRBV28 and TRBJ2-1, with 13 nucleotides matching TRBD2. The CDR3 consists of 14 residues. V dropped 6 bases and J dropped 10; count of bases not matched to a gene: 6. Germline V gene sequence: CDR1 MDHEN, CDR2 SYDVKM. The CDR3 spells CASSGLAGVREQFF. CDR3 coding DNA: TGTGCCAGCAGCGGACTAGCGGGAGTGAGGGAGCAGTTCTTC.

This clonotype was detected only a few times. This chain links TRBV29-1 with TRBJ1-2, with D perhaps matching TRBD1 (5 bases). CDR1 SQVTM and CDR2 ANQGSEA come from the germline V gene. This CDR3 region has 14 residues. V was shortened by 7 bases and J by 3 bases, with 18 bases between the two germline ends. CDR3 in DNA: TGCAGCGCCCTCGGCAGGGACGCGGACTATGGCTACACCTTC. Its translation: CSALGRDADYGYTF.

CDR3 protein: CASSLGGGSGRKTQYF. The CDR3 bases are TGTGCCAGCAGCTTGGGGGGAGGAAGCGGGAGGAAGACCCAGTACTTC. The J gene is TRBJ2-5, the V gene TRBV5-6; TRBD2 aligns across 9 bases. Germline V gives CDR1 SGHDT, CDR2 YYEEEE. The CDR3 spans 16 residues. V lost 0 bases, J lost 6 bases, and 9 bases stayed unmatched.

There are a few counts of this clonotype. This chain links TRBV7-9 with TRBJ1-1; D call uncertain. V lost 5 bases and J lost 3, with 16 bases in between. CDR1 is SEHNR, CDR2 FQNEAQ, per germline (reference sequence). The CDR3 contains 15 residues. In nucleotides, the CDR3 is TGTGCCAGCAGCCCTCTTGGCCAGAGGGACACTGAAGCTTTCTTT. Protein sequence: CASSPLGQRDTEAFF. The full variable domain, in which reference TRBV7-9 and TRBJ1-1 provide the parts outside the CDR3, is DTGVSQNPRHKITKRGQNVTFRCDPISEHNRLYWYRQTLGQGPEFLTYFQNEAQLEKSRLLSDRFSAERPKGSFSTLEIQRTEQGDSAMYLCASSPLGQRDTEAFFGQGTRLTVV.

The chain recombines TRBV15 with TRBJ2-7; D remains ambiguous. V gave up 2 bases and J gave up 5 bases, with 7 bases separating them. This CDR3 comprises 12 residues. Germline V gene data show CDR1 as LNHNV and CDR2 as YYDKDF (reference sequence). The CDR3 nucleotides are TGTGCCACCAGCAGATACAGCGACGAGCAGTACGTC. It translates to CATSRYSDEQYV.

This clonotype turned up a few times. V usage is TRBV5-1 and J usage is TRBJ2-3; perhaps TRBD2 as D (6 bases). In germline, CDR1 is SGHRS, CDR2 YFSETQ. The CDR3 has 17 residues. V lost 4 bases to trimming and J lost 2 bases, with 20 bases between them. For the CDR3, the DNA is TGCGCCAGCAGCGACCCCGGGGGAAGGACAAACACAGATACGCAGTATTTT. Translating gives CASSDPGGRTNTDTQYF.